Below are 14 T cell receptor beta chains sequenced from a single sample in a study of early T cells in non-severe SARS-CoV-2 infection. In TCRdb, the 5' RACE reads were re-called with MiXCR into one record per CDR3 protein. The sample gives tens of thousands of distinct CDR3 sequences, approximately 7% of which show up once; approximately 2.5% is in the top ten. The sequenced sample consisted of whole blood. These receptors came from an adult who was a healthcare worker with PCR-confirmed SARS-CoV-2 infection or an uninfected control (not recorded which).

In its sample, this clonotype was seen many times. This chain uses TRBV7-8 with TRBJ1-1; D gene unclear. Germline assignment: CDR1 SGHVS and CDR2 FQNEAQ. This CDR3 has 17 residues. V was shortened by 5 bases and J by 3 bases, with 22 bases between the two germline ends. The CDR3 is CASSRHKYQAGYTEAFF. The CDR3 region has the DNA TGTGCCAGCAGCCGACACAAATACCAAGCGGGTTACACTGAAGCTTTCTTT.

This clonotype showed up many times. The V gene is TRBV11-2, the J gene TRBJ2-7; D not resolved. Germline CDR1 is SGHAT and CDR2 is FQNNGV. Trimming took off 0 bases at V and 0 bases at J, with 9 bases between the two ends. The CDR3 sequence is 15 residues long. This CDR3 reads CASSLDRAYSYEQYF. CDR3 DNA: TGTGCCAGCAGCTTAGATCGGGCGTACTCCTACGAGCAGTACTTC.

In its sample, this clonotype was seen many times. The rearrangement links TRBV7-9 to TRBJ1-1; D not resolved. There are 13 residues in the CDR3. The germline V and J ends were trimmed by 2 bases and 3 bases, with 7 bases remaining between them. Germline V gene data show CDR1 as SEHNR and CDR2 as FQNEAQ (reference sequence). The CDR3 DNA reads as TGTGCCAGCAGCTTAAATGAAGACACTGAAGCTTTCTTT. Amino acids: CASSLNEDTEAFF.

This clonotype was counted many times. This sequence joins TRBV7-9 and TRBJ2-1; D possibly matches TRBD1 or TRBD2 (5 bases each). This CDR3 spans 13 amino acids. Per germline, CDR1 SEHNR and CDR2 FQNEAQ (reference sequence). V was cut by 5 bases and J by 8 bases, with 13 bases left in between. CDR3 region: CASSAGTLDEQFF. The CDR3 nucleotides read TGTGCCAGCAGCGCCGGGACGCTCGATGAGCAGTTCTTC.

This clonotype was observed at least ten times. The chain is built from TRBV6-5 and TRBJ1-4; D ambiguous. V dropped 4 bases and J dropped 2 bases, with 17 bases sitting between them. Germline values: CDR1 MNHEY, CDR2 SVGAGI. The CDR3 totals 17 residues. The CDR3 here is CASSWGGGVSTNEKLFF. The DNA for the CDR3 is TGTGCCAGCAGTTGGGGAGGTGGGGTTTCGACTAATGAAAAACTGTTTTTT.

Many counts were recorded for this clonotype. This sequence joins TRBV5-1 and TRBJ2-1, with D maybe TRBD2 (6 bases). CDR1 SGHRS and CDR2 YFSETQ come from the germline V gene. V gave up 4 bases and J gave up 0 bases, with 20 bases separating them. CDR3 size: 18 residues. The CDR3 loop reads CASSQDWRGSFSYNEQFF. CDR3 nucleotide sequence: TGCGCCAGCAGCCAGGACTGGCGGGGAAGCTTCTCCTACAATGAGCAGTTCTTC.

This clonotype has a count of ten or more. As DNA, the CDR3 is TGTGCCTGGATCATACGAATAGGGGCGGGAAGCCATTATGGCTACACCTTC. This gives the protein CAWIIRIGAGSHYGYTF. The V call is TRBV30, the J call TRBJ1-2, with a tentative D call TRBD1 (5 bases). Trimming cost V 4 bases and J 5 bases, with 26 bases left between them. Germline CDR1 and CDR2: GTSNPN and SVGIG (reference sequence). CDR3 length equals 17 residues.

This chain connects TRBV2 to TRBJ2-7; D may be TRBD1 or TRBD2 (5 bases each). The germline CDR1 and CDR2 sequences are SNHLY and FYNNEI. The ends were cut back, 7 bases at V and 7 bases at J, with 20 bases in the middle. The CDR3 contains 14 residues. The CDR3 sequence is CASIRGGIGLEQYF. The CDR3 DNA sequence: TGTGCCAGCATTCGGGGCGGAATTGGATTGGAGCAGTACTTC.

Only a few counts were recorded for this clonotype. The chain is built from TRBV5-1 and TRBJ2-7; 8 nucleotides match TRBD1. V lost 3 bases to trimming and J lost 6 bases; unmatched junction nucleotides: 8. Germline values: CDR1 SGHRS, CDR2 YFSETQ. The CDR3 consists of 14 residues. Here the CDR3 reads CASSSGGATGEQYF. CDR3 in DNA: TGCGCCAGCAGCTCAGGGGGCGCCACTGGCGAGCAGTACTTC.

The sample holds many counts of this clonotype. The chain joins TRBV20-1 to TRBJ2-7, with a possible D match to TRBD2 (5 bases). The CDR3 has 15 amino acids. V gave up 6 bases and J gave up 9 bases, with 27 bases separating them. CDR1 is DFQATT and CDR2 is SNEGSKA in the germline V gene (reference sequence). The CDR3: CSAYQSAGHQLRQYF. The CDR3 bases are TGCAGTGCCTACCAATCTGCGGGCCATCAGCTGAGGCAGTACTTC.

The sample holds many counts of this clonotype. This chain joins TRBV6-1 and TRBJ1-2, with D tentatively TRBD1 (5 bases). CDR1 and CDR2 from the germline V gene are MNHNS and SASEGT. This CDR3 has 17 amino acids. Trimming stripped 3 bases from V and 4 bases from J, with 21 bases between. The CDR3 here is CASSDSAGLTLSYGYTF. The CDR3 nucleotides read TGTGCCAGCAGTGATTCGGCAGGGTTGACACTTAGCTATGGCTACACCTTC.

The genes are TRBV2 and TRBJ1-2; no reliable D call. Germline V CDR1 and CDR2: SNHLY, FYNNEI. Trimming pared 6 bases from V and 3 bases from J, leaving 11 bases between. CDR3 length: 13 amino acids. This CDR3 reads CASSLAAHYGYTF. CDR3 coding DNA: TGTGCCAGCAGCCTCGCGGCTCACTATGGCTACACCTTC. The full variable domain, completed using reference TRBV2 and TRBJ1-2, is EPEVTQTPSHQVTQMGQEVILRCVPISNHLYFYWYRQILGQKVEFLVSFYNNEISEKSEIFDDQFSVERPDGSNFTLKIRSTKLEDSAMYFCASSLAAHYGYTFGSGTRLTVV.

The chain uses TRBV28 and TRBJ1-1; TRBD1 aligns across 8 bases. This CDR3 region has 17 residues. Germline assignment: CDR1 MDHEN and CDR2 SYDVKM. The J segment lost 0 bases and the V segment lost 2 bases, leaving 8 bases of the junction unmatched. The CDR3 protein is CASSLPRDRTMNTEAFF. The DNA of the CDR3 is TGTGCCAGCAGTTTACCGAGGGACAGGACTATGAACACTGAAGCTTTCTTT.

This clonotype showed up many times. The V call is TRBV4-2, the J call TRBJ2-3; perhaps TRBD2 as D (5 bases). The germline CDR1 and CDR2 sequences are LGHNA and YNFKEQ. This CDR3 comprises 15 residues. Trimming left V 4 bases short and J 0 bases short, with 11 bases between. CDR3 sequence: CASSPEGSSTDTQYF. CDR3 sequence (DNA): TGTGCCAGCAGCCCCGAGGGATCTAGCACAGATACGCAGTATTTT.